This T cell receptor beta chain emerged from a study of cytomegalovirus exposure and HLA in healthy donors. PCR employed 60 Vbeta and 13 Jbeta primers. The table came from immunoSEQ multiplex PCR; TCRdb's copy has only in-frame clones and leaves some out. This table has roughly 100,000 clones, 74% appearing once. Germline assignment: CDR1 SEHNR and CDR2 FQNEAQ (reference sequence). The CDR3 runs 15 residues. Between the trimmed V and J ends, which lost 1 base and 4 bases, there was a span of 13 bases. A note on this clone: The antigen remains unidentified.

Broader study findings: Prior analysis indicated that the majority of TCR beta V segments exhibited productivity approximately 90% or approximately 30% of the time.

The sequenced sample consisted of PBMCs. This rearrangement joins TRBV7-9 to TRBJ1-2; D possibly corresponds to TRBD1 (6 bases). The receptor comes from a middle-aged man in good health and CMV-seropositive. This CDR3 reads CASSLGQGSVYGYTF. The DNA of the CDR3 is TGTGCCAGCAGCTTAGGGCAGGGGAGTGTCTATGGCTACACCTTC.